This is a list of T cell receptor beta chains from one sample in a study of T cells after posttransplantation cyclophosphamide. TCRdb's table, derived via immunoSEQ multiplex PCR, lists solely in-frame clones and lacks some. The profile shows 30,000 to 45,000 clones, around 80% of them singletons. The sequencing used CD4+ T cells sorted from blood, collected about 1,900 days after a stem cell transplant with posttransplant cyclophosphamide. The source of these receptors is a female patient aged 35 to 55 who received an allogeneic stem cell transplant from a related donor, was CMV-positive, and had no GVHD. The graft donor may account for some of the T cells. Each CDR3 is given without its conserved first and last residue. Some rows have no size entry. The others give once, few or many, or a class for an expanded clone.

j_call: TRBJ2-1; clone_size: NA; v_call: TRBV7-7; cdr3_aa: ASSSGRRGADNEQF
j_call: TRBJ1-2; clone_size: NA; v_call: TRBV10-2; cdr3_aa: ASSEDPGDSYGYT
j_call: TRBJ2-7; clone_size: few; v_call: TRBV29-1; cdr3_aa: SARGGGTQY
j_call: TRBJ1-5; clone_size: few; v_call: TRBV5-6; cdr3_aa: ASSLPGEQPQH
j_call: TRBJ1-1; clone_size: few; v_call: TRBV28; cdr3_aa: ASSEWEMNTEAF
j_call: TRBJ2-1; clone_size: NA; v_call: TRBV11-3; cdr3_aa: ASSPGTGGSYNEQF
j_call: TRBJ1-6; clone_size: NA; v_call: TRBV4-1; cdr3_aa: ASSQLPGIVNSPLH
j_call: TRBJ1-1; clone_size: NA; v_call: TRBV19; cdr3_aa: ASSITGAF
j_call: TRBJ1-6; clone_size: NA; v_call: TRBV25-1; cdr3_aa: ASSEWGQNSPLH
j_call: TRBJ1-2; clone_size: NA; v_call: TRBV7-9; cdr3_aa: ASNTGSSYGYT
j_call: TRBJ2-7; clone_size: NA; v_call: TRBV6-5; cdr3_aa: ASSYSGQRGYEQY
j_call: TRBJ1-2; clone_size: NA; v_call: TRBV19; cdr3_aa: ASTSQAGGNGYT
j_call: TRBJ1-2; clone_size: NA; v_call: TRBV27; cdr3_aa: ASRTPGGDRGPANYGYT
j_call: TRBJ2-3; clone_size: NA; v_call: TRBV7-9; cdr3_aa: ASSFRSGLTDTQY
j_call: TRBJ1-3; clone_size: few; v_call: TRBV12-5; cdr3_aa: ASGLEDSGIY
j_call: TRBJ1-6; clone_size: NA; v_call: TRBV7-8; cdr3_aa: ASSLSRSSYNSPLH
j_call: TRBJ2-7; clone_size: NA; v_call: TRBV6-1; cdr3_aa: ASSLQGQSYEQY
j_call: TRBJ2-5; clone_size: NA; v_call: TRBV11-3; cdr3_aa: ASSDRTGVGETQY
j_call: TRBJ2-1; clone_size: NA; v_call: TRBV19; cdr3_aa: ASSRGGTPYNEQF
j_call: TRBJ2-6; clone_size: NA; v_call: TRBV28; cdr3_aa: ASSETAPYGANVLT
j_call: TRBJ1-6; clone_size: NA; v_call: TRBV7-9; cdr3_aa: ASSKAGTGDNSPLH
j_call: TRBJ1-2; clone_size: NA; v_call: TRBV6-5; cdr3_aa: ASRFDSHLGYT
j_call: TRBJ1-2; clone_size: NA; v_call: TRBV4-3; cdr3_aa: ASSQERGAGGGYT
j_call: TRBJ2-1; clone_size: NA; v_call: TRBV5-1; cdr3_aa: ASSLAPGQGSESEQF
j_call: TRBJ2-2; clone_size: NA; v_call: TRBV10-3; cdr3_aa: AISANTGELF
j_call: TRBJ1-4; clone_size: NA; v_call: TRBV19; cdr3_aa: ASSIAGTGNEKLF
j_call: TRBJ1-3; clone_size: NA; v_call: TRBV6-6; cdr3_aa: ASSRSAGTAGNTIY
j_call: TRBJ1-4; clone_size: NA; v_call: TRBV14; cdr3_aa: ASSPPRTGNEKLF
j_call: TRBJ1-6; clone_size: few; v_call: TRBV25-1; cdr3_aa: ASRTQGLDSPLH
j_call: TRBJ2-5; clone_size: NA; v_call: TRBV9; cdr3_aa: ASSLSGGPRRETQY
j_call: TRBJ2-3; clone_size: NA; v_call: TRBV6-1; cdr3_aa: ASSSLRADTQY
j_call: TRBJ1-2; clone_size: few; v_call: TRBV21-1; cdr3_aa: ASSKASGQNYGYT
j_call: TRBJ2-2; clone_size: NA; v_call: TRBV5-1; cdr3_aa: ASSPSVTGQGKTGELF
j_call: TRBJ1-4; clone_size: NA; v_call: TRBV5-1; cdr3_aa: ASSLVPGTGALDEKLF
j_call: TRBJ2-1; clone_size: NA; v_call: TRBV7-9; cdr3_aa: ASSLTRDRGNVEQF
j_call: TRBJ2-7; clone_size: NA; v_call: TRBV18; cdr3_aa: ASSPKGDEQY
j_call: TRBJ2-1; clone_size: NA; v_call: TRBV27; cdr3_aa: ASRAGTLYNEQF
j_call: TRBJ1-4; clone_size: NA; v_call: TRBV28; cdr3_aa: ASSSQGLREKLF
j_call: TRBJ1-2; clone_size: NA; v_call: TRBV6-5; cdr3_aa: ASSPLGVDYGYT
j_call: TRBJ2-3; clone_size: few; v_call: TRBV4-3; cdr3_aa: ASSQEGATDTQY
j_call: TRBJ1-1; clone_size: NA; v_call: TRBV19; cdr3_aa: ASSTGGRGENTEAF
j_call: TRBJ2-4; clone_size: NA; v_call: TRBV19; cdr3_aa: ASSLTSGGAKNIQY
j_call: TRBJ1-4; clone_size: NA; v_call: TRBV6-4; cdr3_aa: ASSESGTGVEKLF
j_call: TRBJ1-2; clone_size: NA; v_call: TRBV29-1; cdr3_aa: SVERGTYGYT
j_call: TRBJ2-2; clone_size: NA; v_call: TRBV5-1; cdr3_aa: ASSPGPTGELF
j_call: TRBJ2-1; clone_size: NA; v_call: TRBV10-3; cdr3_aa: AISGTAGRRNNEQF